Below are 14 T cell receptor beta chains sequenced from a single sample in a study of cytomegalovirus exposure and HLA in healthy donors. Both 60 Vbeta primers and 13 Jbeta primers went into the PCR. TCRdb's copy holds only in-frame clones and misses some; the assay was immunoSEQ multiplex PCR. The table includes around 150,000 clones, approximately 72% detected once. Source material: PBMCs. All receptors derive from a woman aged 55-69 years in good health and CMV-seronegative.

This clone was found once. The rearrangement joins TRBV7-3 to TRBJ2-7, with 8 bases lining up with TRBD1. The V segment lost 5 bases and the J segment 4 bases; nucleotides outside the gene matches: 10. This CDR3 is built from 15 residues. Germline loops: CDR1 SGHTA, CDR2 FQGTGA. CDR3 coding DNA: TGTGCCAGCAGCCCCTCCGGACAGGGATCTTACGAGCAGTACTTC. Its protein product is CASSPSGQGSYEQYF. The variable domain in full, completed from reference TRBV7-3 and TRBJ2-7, reads GAGVSQTPSNKVTEKGKYVELRCDPISGHTALYWYRQSLGQGPEFLIYFQGTGAADDSGLPNDRFFAVRPEGSVSTLKIQRTERGDSAVYLCASSPSGQGSYEQYFGPGTRLTVT.

The chain employs TRBV11-2 and TRBJ2-7, with 8 bases aligning to TRBD1. The CDR3 is made up of 16 amino acids. Germline CDR1 is SGHAT and CDR2 is FQNNGV. V shed 4 bases and J 4 bases; nucleotides not matched to a gene: 12. DNA of the CDR3: TGTGCCAGCAGCTCAAGCTCCAGGGGGCAGATTTACGAGCAGTACTTC. It codes for CASSSSSRGQIYEQYF.

This clone has a handful of counts. The chain has TRBV6-5 and TRBJ1-4, with a tentative D call TRBD1 (5 bases). The V gene lost 6 bases and the J gene lost 4 bases, with 12 bases spanning the gap. CDR1 is MNHEY and CDR2 is SVGAGI in the germline V gene. The CDR3 extends over 14 amino acids. The CDR3 nucleotides are TGTGCCAGCAGGGGCCAGGGAAATAATGAAAAACTGTTTTTT. Its protein product is CASRGQGNNEKLFF.

This chain connects TRBV6-1 to TRBJ1-2; D is undetermined. CDR3 length: 10 amino acids. Germline assignment: CDR1 MNHNS and CDR2 SASEGT. V was shortened by 9 bases and J by 5 bases, with 7 bases between the two germline ends. The CDR3 protein is CASREYGYTF. The CDR3, as DNA: TGTGCCAGTCGGGAATATGGCTACACCTTC.

This clone was recorded a few times. The chain recombines TRBV12-5 with TRBJ2-7, with a tentative D call TRBD2 (5 bases). This CDR3 spans 14 amino acids. Germline V gene lookup returns CDR1 LGHNT and CDR2 FRNRAP. V was trimmed by 8 bases and J by 5 bases, leaving 19 bases between them. The CDR3 DNA follows: TGTGCTAGTCGCCGGGAAACTGTGGACCACGAGCAGTACTTC. It is translated as CASRRETVDHEQYF.

The V call is TRBV27, the J call TRBJ2-3; a weak D match, TRBD1 (6 bases). Germline CDR1 is MNHEY and CDR2 is SMNVEV (reference sequence). CDR3 length equals 14 residues. The V gene lost 5 bases and the J gene lost 1 base, with 10 bases spanning the gap. The CDR3 sequence: CASSPYRGTDTQYF. In nucleotides, the CDR3 is TGTGCCAGCAGTCCGTACAGGGGCACAGATACGCAGTATTTT.

Points on this clone: One end of the junction fails to match germline, which may point to a read error. This sequence joins TRBV7-9 and TRBJ2-5; no definite D call. Looked up from germline, CDR1 is SEHNR and CDR2 is FQNEAQ (reference sequence). The CDR3 consists of 13 residues. In nucleotides, the CDR3 is TGTTCCAGCAGCTTTAATAGCCAAGAGACCCAGTACTTC. Residues: CSSSFNSQETQYF.

V and J are TRBV4-1 and TRBJ1-5, with TRBD1 matching 10 bases. The CDR3 has 16 residues. J lost 0 bases, V lost 4 bases, and 3 bases had no gene match. Germline V gives CDR1 MGHRA, CDR2 YSYEKL. CDR3 region: CASSPDRGYSNQPQHF. In DNA, the CDR3 is TGCGCCAGCAGCCCGGACAGGGGGTATAGCAATCAGCCCCAGCATTTT.

This clone has a single count. This chain links TRBV5-1 with TRBJ2-1; D is perhaps TRBD1 (5 bases). The germline V gene has CDR1 SGHRS and CDR2 YFSETQ. Trimming pared 0 bases from V and 4 bases from J, leaving 14 bases between. This CDR3 has 16 residues. The CDR3 protein is CASSLDPTVGYNEQFF. The CDR3 bases are TGCGCCAGCAGCTTGGATCCGACAGTGGGGTACAATGAGCAGTTCTTC.

The gene calls are TRBV5-1 and TRBJ2-5, with a possible D match to TRBD1 (6 bases). Looked up from germline, CDR1 is SGHRS and CDR2 is YFSETQ. The CDR3 covers 15 residues. V gave up 7 bases and J gave up 1 base, with 17 bases separating them. The CDR3 DNA reads as TGCGCCAGCCGACCGACTTTGGGGGCCCAAGAGACCCAGTACTTC. Its protein product is CASRPTLGAQETQYF.

This sequence joins TRBV5-8 and TRBJ2-3; 7 bases are shared with TRBD2. CDR1 SGHTS and CDR2 YDEGEE come from the germline V gene. Losses at the gene ends were 0 bases for V and 8 bases for J; bases not matched to a gene: 9. The CDR3 extends over 15 amino acids. CDR3 amino acids: CASSLAVRESSTQYF. Written as DNA, the CDR3 is TGTGCCAGCAGCTTGGCCGTGCGGGAGTCATCTACGCAGTATTTT.

The V call is TRBV5-4, the J call TRBJ2-5; D might be TRBD1 (6 bases). Trimming took off 4 bases at V and 2 bases at J, with 12 bases between the two ends. The CDR3 totals 14 residues. Germline V gives CDR1 SGHNT, CDR2 YYREEE (reference sequence). CDR3 coding DNA: TGTGCCAGCAGCCGACCAGGGGCTCAAGAGACCCAGTACTTC. It codes for CASSRPGAQETQYF.

The chain couples TRBV5-8 to TRBJ2-7; the D gene is possibly TRBD1 (6 bases). The CDR3 totals 13 residues. Germline assignment: CDR1 SGHTS and CDR2 YDEGEE. V shed 5 bases and J shed 5 bases, with 14 bases lying between them. DNA of the CDR3: TGTGCCAGCAGATTAACAGGGTTCCACGAGCAGTACTTC. It encodes CASRLTGFHEQYF.

The J gene is TRBJ2-1, the V gene TRBV29-1; a possible D gene is TRBD2 (5 bases). The ends were cut back, 8 bases at V and 2 bases at J, with 7 bases in the middle. This CDR3 spans 11 amino acids. The germline gives CDR1 SQVTM, CDR2 ANQGSEA. DNA for the CDR3: TGCAGCACGGAGGCCTACAATGAGCAGTTCTTC. Residues: CSTEAYNEQFF.